The subject of this entry is one T cell receptor (beta chain). The antigen is unknown. These gene names are mouse names. From the germline J gene comes the end of the CDR3, since the read stops 4 residues before it. CD4, CD8alpha, NKG2D, NKG2ACE and other markers guided sorting of pooled cutaneous lymph node cells. This record belongs to a study of CD8+ T cells in alopecia areata. cDNA reverse transcribed from extracted RNA served as the sequencing template. Sequencing used immunoSEQ multiplex PCR; TCRdb keeps in-frame clones, though not all of them. The sample contains approximately 300,000 clones, none occurring once; about 1.2% lies in the top ten. Study-wide results and caveats: Across lesional scalp, and particularly alopecia totalis/universalis, clonality surpassed that of normal scalp. Patients showed less clear TCR sequence sharing than mice, possibly partly because of HLA diversity.

The length of the CDR3 is 15 residues. Germline values: CDR1 SGHSN, CDR2 HYEKVE. The germline V and J ends were trimmed by 2 bases and 1 base, with 12 bases remaining between them. This clonotype was sampled from a C3H/HeJ mouse with alopecia areata. The MHC haplotype of the strain is H2-k. Sequencing was carried out using CD4+ T cells sorted from a lymph node. The V gene is TRBV12-1, the J gene TRBJ2-3; possibly TRBD1 for D (6 bases). This CDR3 reads CASSPGDKRAETLYF. Incomplete CDR3 DNA: TGTGCCAGCTCTCCCGGGGACAAGCGTGCAGAA.